This TCR beta chain was documented in a study of response to subunit inactivated influenza vaccine. General study findings and limits: With each seasonal influenza vaccination, the authors suggested, few new T cells are recruited.

To note about this clonotype: The antigen is undetermined.

Germline CDR1 reads ENHRY; CDR2 reads SYGVKD. CDR3 length: 13 residues. V dropped 7 bases and J dropped 0 bases, with 9 bases sitting between them. One entry per CDR3 protein results from TCRdb running MiXCR on the RT-PCR reads. Among some 640,000 distinct CDR3 sequences listed, about 15% were seen once. The origin of this receptor is a middle-aged man who received an inactivated influenza vaccine. The sequences come from PBMCs from blood, collected roughly 15 days before vaccination. This chain links TRBV10-3 with TRBJ2-5; D is perhaps TRBD1 (6 bases). As DNA, the CDR3 is TGTGCCATCAAGGGGGACGACCAAGAGACCCAGTACTTC. Amino acid sequence: CAIKGDDQETQYF.